One sample yielded the 16 T cell receptor beta chains listed below, sequenced in a study of blood T cell repertoires in COVID-19. Measured with immunoSEQ multiplex PCR; TCRdb has only the in-frame clones, and not every one. There are about 120,000 clones in the sample; around four fifths occur only once, and 9.5% to 13% lies in the top ten. The specimen was peripheral blood. These receptors were taken from a human donor in a cohort sampled during active COVID-19.

This clone appeared a single time. This chain uses TRBV6-5 with TRBJ1-2; perhaps TRBD1 as D (5 bases). CDR1 MNHEY and CDR2 SVGAGI come from the germline V gene. CDR3 length: 11 residues. V was pared by 6 bases and J by 5 bases, with 7 bases between. CDR3: CASRGTYGYTF. The CDR3 DNA reads TGTGCCAGCAGGGGGACTTATGGCTACACCTTC.

This chain connects TRBV12-3 or TRBV12-4 to TRBJ2-5; D is ambiguous. V shed 5 bases and J shed 6 bases, with 10 bases lying between them. The CDR3 consists of 12 residues. The CDR3 protein is CASSPSPQTQYF. CDR3 coding DNA: TGTGCCAGCAGTCCCTCCCCCCAGACCCAGTACTTC.

Here the CDR3 DNA reads TGTGCCAGCAGCCCGCAAACCCTGCGGGGGGCAGGAGATACGCAGTATTTT. This sequence encodes CASSPQTLRGAGDTQYF. The V gene is TRBV7-2, the J gene TRBJ2-3, with 8 bases matching TRBD2. The CDR3 consists of 17 residues. Germline CDR1 and CDR2: SGHTA and FQGNSA. The trim removed 5 bases at V and 5 bases at J, leaving 15 bases unmatched.

The chain has TRBV3-1 (or the pseudogene TRBV3-2) and TRBJ1-1; 9 bases match TRBD1. Germline assignment: CDR1 LGHDT and CDR2 YNNKEL (reference sequence). Trimming removed 4 bases from V and 4 bases from J; junction bases left unmatched: 4. The CDR3 runs 14 residues. CDR3: CASSRGTGPTEAFF. In DNA, the CDR3 is TGTGCCAGCAGCCGAGGGACAGGGCCCACTGAAGCTTTCTTT.

The rearrangement links TRBV10-3 to TRBJ1-3, with unresolved D. The CDR3 runs to 16 residues. Germline loops: CDR1 ENHRY, CDR2 SYGVKD. The V end lost 0 bases, the J end lost 0 bases, and 9 bases lay between the germline ends. CDR3 coding DNA: TGTGCCATCAGTGAGTCAAGGGAGAGCTCTGGAAACACCATATATTTT. Translation gives CAISESRESSGNTIYF.

This chain uses TRBV9 with TRBJ1-1; D unclear. V was clipped by 0 bases and J by 3 bases, with 6 bases between them. The CDR3 has 13 amino acids. CDR1 and CDR2 (germline): SGDLS, YYNGEE. CDR3 sequence (DNA): TGTGCCAGCAGCGTAGAACAGCACACTGAAGCTTTCTTT. As protein: CASSVEQHTEAFF.

V usage is TRBV4-1 and J usage is TRBJ2-1; TRBD2 agrees at 10 bases. The CDR3 consists of 15 residues. V shed 4 bases, J shed 10 bases, and the junction held 10 bases outside the gene matches. Germline-derived CDR1 and CDR2 are MGHRA and YSYEKL. DNA of the CDR3: TGCGCCAGCAGCCCCGGGGTAGCGGGGGGCCGGGAGCAGTTCTTC. Translated, it gives CASSPGVAGGREQFF.

The DNA for the CDR3 is TGCGCCAGCAGCCAAGATAGCCTCCGACAGGGGGGCAAAAACATTCAGTACTTC. This gives the protein CASSQDSLRQGGKNIQYF. This chain uses TRBV4-1 with TRBJ2-4; 9 bases are shared with TRBD1. The germline CDR1 and CDR2 sequences are MGHRA and YSYEKL. The CDR3 is made up of 18 amino acids. V trimming: 0 bases; J trimming: 3 bases; junction bases outside the gene matches: 9.

This sequence joins TRBV6-6 and TRBJ1-1, with TRBD1 as a possible D gene (6 bases). V was trimmed by 2 bases and J by 2 bases, leaving 9 bases between them. The CDR3 length is 14 residues. Germline CDR1 reads MNHNY; CDR2 reads SVGAGI (reference sequence). In nucleotides, the CDR3 is TGTGCCAGCAGTTACCAGACAGGAAACACTGAAGCTTTCTTT. Protein: CASSYQTGNTEAFF.

The J gene is TRBJ2-3, the V gene TRBV7-2; D is possibly TRBD2 (6 bases). The CDR3 extends over 15 amino acids. V was shortened by 5 bases and J by 9 bases, with 21 bases between the two germline ends. CDR1 is SGHTA, CDR2 FQGNSA, per germline. CDR3 sequence: CASSVPGLRSGTQYF. CDR3 in DNA: TGTGCCAGCAGCGTACCGGGACTCCGCTCAGGGACGCAGTATTTT.

The chain couples TRBV4-3 to TRBJ1-3; D remains unclear. The V end was cut by 0 bases, the J end by 3 bases, with 12 bases between. Germline V gene lookup returns CDR1 LGHNA and CDR2 YSLEER. The CDR3 consists of 16 residues. CDR3 bases: TGCGCCAGCAGCCAAGAATCGTTCCAGATTGGAAACACCATATATTTT. Translation: CASSQESFQIGNTIYF.

This sequence joins TRBV7-6 and TRBJ2-2; 7 bases are shared with TRBD1. After removal of 0 bases from V and 5 bases from J, the junction contained 9 bases not matched to a gene. The V gene's germline CDR1 is SGHVS and CDR2 FNYEAQ. This CDR3 spans 17 amino acids. CDR3 protein: CASSLAMAQQGTGELFF. The DNA for the CDR3 is TGTGCCAGCAGCTTAGCGATGGCCCAACAGGGGACCGGGGAGCTGTTTTTT.

The chain employs TRBV6-5 and TRBJ2-7; a possible D gene is TRBD2 (6 bases). V lost 10 bases to trimming and J lost 3 bases, with 16 bases between them. The CDR3 has 13 amino acids. CDR1 MNHEY and CDR2 SVGAGI come from the germline V gene. DNA of the CDR3: TGTGCCACTGCGGGGACTTTGGGCTACGAGCAGTACTTC. Translated: CATAGTLGYEQYF.

The rearrangement uses TRBV18 and TRBJ2-1; 7 bases agree with TRBD2. With 0 bases clipped from V and 0 bases from J, the junction kept 2 bases outside the gene matches. The germline V gene encodes CDR1 KGHSH and CDR2 LQKENI. The CDR3 runs to 16 residues. CDR3 sequence (DNA): TGTGCCAGCTCACCACCGGGGGGGAGCTCCTACAATGAGCAGTTCTTC. Translating gives CASSPPGGSSYNEQFF.

V is TRBV4-1 and J is TRBJ2-7; D perhaps matches TRBD2 (5 bases). The CDR3 is 15 amino acids. From germline, CDR1 is MGHRA and CDR2 YSYEKL. Between the trimmed V and J ends, which lost 4 bases and 0 bases, there was a span of 13 bases. The CDR3 coding sequence is TGCGCCAGCAGCCTGCAAGATGGGAGCTCCTACGAGCAGTACTTC. It yields the protein CASSLQDGSSYEQYF.

The chain couples TRBV5-1 to TRBJ2-3; a possible D gene is TRBD1 (6 bases). There are 16 residues in the CDR3. Germline-derived CDR1 and CDR2 are SGHRS and YFSETQ. Trimming removed 3 bases from V and 0 bases from J, with 14 bases in between. The CDR3 protein is CASSWGPAFSTDTQYF. CDR3 bases: TGCGCCAGCAGCTGGGGGCCCGCCTTCAGCACAGATACGCAGTATTTT.